A selection of T cell receptor beta chains follows, all from one sample in a study of CD4+ T cells in melanoma. Produced via immunoSEQ multiplex PCR; TCRdb's table is partial and in-frame only. The table includes around 110,000 clones, roughly 90% detected once. Material for sequencing was peripheral blood. These TCRs come from a human donor with melanoma. Both conserved end residues are part of each CDR3. The order of the fields is V gene, J gene, clone size, D gene, CDR3 protein, CDR3 DNA. The D gene is left open where the match is weak. The size entry is marked missing in some rows and otherwise reads once, few, many or a size class.

TRBV7-3,TRBJ2-1,NA,TRBD2,CASSPTRGGTSFF,TGTGCCAGCAGCCCCACCCGCGGGGGGACTTCGTTCTTC
TRBV14,TRBJ1-6,NA,NA,CASSLLGGPDSPLHF,TGTGCCAGCAGCCTGCTTGGGGGGCCTGATTCACCCCTCCACTTT
TRBV4-3,TRBJ2-1,NA,TRBD2,CASSQDGLRGGDNEQFF,TGCGCCAGCAGCCAAGATGGCCTACGCGGGGGAGACAATGAGCAGTTCTTC
TRBV5-1,TRBJ1-2,few,NA,CASSLEGNYGYTF,TGCGCCAGCAGCTTGGAGGGGAACTATGGCTACACCTTC
TRBV27,TRBJ1-1,NA,TRBD1,CASSPLRGTQEMAEAFF,TGTGCCAGCAGTCCCCTCAGGGGGACACAGGAGATGGCTGAAGCTTTCTTT
TRBV6-1,TRBJ2-2,NA,NA,CASTQEYTGELFF,TGTGCCAGCACCCAAGAATACACCGGGGAGCTGTTTTTT
TRBV4-3,TRBJ2-3,NA,NA,CASSQELRHTQYF,TGCGCCAGCAGCCAAGAACTGCGCCATACGCAGTATTTT
TRBV2,TRBJ2-2,NA,NA,CASRGLTSNTGELFF,TGTGCCAGCAGGGGCCTCACCTCGAACACCGGGGAGCTGTTTTTT
TRBV5-6,TRBJ1-2,few,NA,CASSFSNYGYTF,TGTGCCAGCAGCTTTTCCAACTATGGCTACACCTTC
TRBV18,TRBJ2-5,NA,NA,CASSPRMETQYF,TGTGCCAGCTCACCGAGGATGGAGACCCAGTACTTC
TRBV4-1,TRBJ2-2,NA,NA,CASSQEDRDSGELFF,TGCGCCAGCAGCCAAGAGGATAGGGATTCCGGGGAGCTGTTTTTT
TRBV5-4,TRBJ1-2,NA,TRBD1,CASSFVGQHYGYTF,TGTGCCAGCAGCTTTGTGGGACAGCACTATGGCTACACCTTC
TRBV7-9,TRBJ1-2,NA,TRBD1,CASTSGQPVFNYGYTF,TGTGCCAGCACTTCGGGACAGCCCGTCTTTAACTATGGCTACACCTTC
TRBV5-6,TRBJ1-3,NA,NA,CASSLAGAGNTIYF,TGTGCCAGCAGCTTGGCAGGGGCTGGAAACACCATATATTTT
TRBV19,TRBJ1-5,NA,NA,CASTNTPPWPQHF,TGTGCCAGTACCAATACCCCCCCTTGGCCCCAGCATTTT
TRBV6-5,TRBJ2-5,NA,NA,CASSYSGVQYF,TGTGCCAGCAGTTACTCAGGGGTCCAGTACTTC
TRBV4-1,TRBJ2-7,once,TRBD1,CASSQAAGTGSYEQYF,TGCGCCAGCAGCCAAGCCGCCGGGACAGGATCCTACGAGCAGTACTTC
TRBV6-5,TRBJ2-1,NA,TRBD2,CASSYPGGPYNEQFF,TGTGCCAGCAGTTACCCGGGGGGGCCCTACAATGAGCAGTTCTTC
TRBV30,TRBJ2-7,once,TRBD2,CALRLAGVGEQYF,TGTGCCTTAAGACTAGCGGGGGTTGGCGAGCAGTACTTC
TRBV9,TRBJ1-2,few,NA,CASSALQAYGYTF,TGTGCCAGCAGCGCCCTACAAGCCTATGGCTACACCTTC
TRBV7-2,TRBJ2-2,NA,NA,CASSLVRSTGELFF,TGTGCCAGCAGCTTAGTACGGAGCACCGGGGAGCTGTTTTTT
TRBV18,TRBJ2-6,NA,NA,CASSFLPFSGASGANVLTF,TGTGCCAGCTCCTTTCTCCCCTTTTCGGGGGCCTCTGGGGCCAACGTCCTGACTTTC
TRBV7-3,TRBJ1-1,NA,TRBD1,CASSLSGGYTEAFF,TGTGCCAGCAGCTTATCAGGGGGCTACACTGAAGCTTTCTTT
TRBV7-2,TRBJ2-3,NA,NA,CASSRVAGTQYF,TGTGCCAGCAGCCGGGTGGCGGGTACGCAGTATTTT
TRBV5-1,TRBJ2-7,NA,TRBD1,CASSAGTGIFSYEQYF,TGCGCCAGCAGCGCGGGGACAGGAATCTTCTCCTACGAGCAGTACTTC
TRBV27,TRBJ2-1,NA,TRBD1,CASSLGQQGLVNEQFF,TGTGCCAGCAGTTTAGGTCAACAGGGGCTTGTAAATGAGCAGTTCTTC
TRBV5-4,TRBJ2-5,NA,TRBD2,CASSGGGSGPQETQYF,TGTGCCAGCAGCGGTGGCGGTAGCGGGCCTCAAGAGACCCAGTACTTC
TRBV7-3,TRBJ2-7,once,TRBD2,CASSLASGGHWEQYF,TGTGCCAGCAGCTTAGCCAGCGGGGGTCACTGGGAGCAGTACTTC
TRBV27,TRBJ2-7,NA,NA,CASRLLQRGEQYF,TGTGCCAGTAGACTACTTCAAAGGGGGGAGCAGTACTTC
TRBV4-3,TRBJ2-5,NA,TRBD2,CASSQDPRRTSGRAGYQETQYF,TGCGCCAGCAGCCAAGATCCGAGACGGACTAGCGGGAGGGCCGGGTACCAAGAGACCCAGTACTTC
TRBV21-1,TRBJ2-7,NA,NA,CASGGDRPSYEQYF,TGTGCCAGTGGGGGGGACAGGCCCTCCTACGAGCAGTACTTC
TRBV14,TRBJ2-7,NA,NA,CASSPRKDEQYF,TGTGCCAGCAGCCCGAGGAAGGACGAGCAGTACTTC
TRBV4-3,TRBJ1-3,NA,NA,CASSQGTAGNTIYF,TGCGCCAGCAGCCAAGGGACAGCTGGAAACACCATATATTTT
TRBV28,TRBJ1-4,NA,NA,CASSRGQSNEKLFF,TGTGCCAGCAGCCGCGGACAAAGTAATGAAAAACTGTTTTTT
TRBV6-1,TRBJ1-2,NA,NA,CASSEAGDPGVEGYTF,TGTGCCAGCAGTGAAGCCGGCGACCCCGGGGTGGAGGGCTACACCTTC
TRBV5-1,TRBJ2-3,NA,TRBD1,CASSLVDRVTDTQYF,TGCGCCAGCAGCTTGGTCGACAGGGTCACAGATACGCAGTATTTT
TRBV2,TRBJ2-4,NA,TRBD2,CASNLAGSASLKNIQYF,TGTGCCAGCAACCTAGCGGGATCCGCCTCTCTTAAAAACATTCAGTACTTC
TRBV6-5,TRBJ2-3,NA,NA,CASSPARGRTDTQYF,TGTGCCAGCAGCCCAGCAAGAGGGAGAACGGATACGCAGTATTTT
TRBV10-3,TRBJ1-3,NA,NA,CAISEPREGNTIYF,TGTGCCATCAGTGAGCCCCGGGAGGGAAACACCATATATTTT
TRBV5-1,TRBJ2-7,once,NA,CASSLVGGEDEQYF,TGCGCCAGCAGCTTGGTCGGGGGAGAAGACGAGCAGTACTTC
TRBV14,TRBJ2-1,NA,TRBD2,CASSQLAGGYNEQFF,TGTGCCAGCAGCCAACTAGCGGGGGGGTACAATGAGCAGTTCTTC
TRBV5-5,TRBJ2-7,NA,NA,CASSSSYEQYF,TGTGCCAGCAGCTCCTCCTACGAGCAGTACTTC
TRBV4-3,TRBJ2-7,NA,NA,CASSRSREYF,TGCGCCAGCAGCCGTAGTAGAGAGTACTTC